This T cell receptor (beta chain) was captured in a study of blood T cell repertoires in COVID-19. Trimming removed 0 bases at V and 5 bases at J, with 13 bases between. The CDR3 runs to 15 residues. Germline CDR1 is SGHNT and CDR2 is YENEEA. Sequencing was performed with immunoSEQ multiplex PCR; in TCRdb, only in-frame clones are kept and a portion is missing. This table has 30,000 to 40,000 clones, 87% appearing once. This chain links TRBV11-3 with TRBJ1-1; D unresolved. The sequence derives from a man aged 55 to 70 with acute or convalescent COVID-19. Specimen: peripheral blood. CDR3 region: CASSLDLEGGTEAFF. The CDR3 DNA follows: TGTGCCAGCAGCTTAGATTTGGAGGGTGGAACTGAAGCTTTCTTT.